These T cell receptor beta chains were read from a single sample in a study of blood T cells in healthy people across ages. TCRdb called the 5' RACE reads again in MiXCR, with one record for every CDR3 protein. The sample lists around 1,000,000 distinct CDR3 sequences, 25% occurring once. Another study also made use of these data, one on T cells of mothers and their children.

Sequenced material: blood. These receptors all come from a girl aged 2-15 years in good health. Both conserved end residues are trimmed from each CDR3.

CDR3aa: ASSLSSGRVRETQY; len: 14; v_gene: TRBV7-9; j_gene: .
CDR3aa: ASNLGTGGSGNTIY; len: 14; v_gene: TRBV12-3/TRBV12-4; j_gene: TRBJ1-3
CDR3aa: SARGPTTEAF; len: 10; v_gene: TRBV20-1; j_gene: TRBJ1-1
CDR3aa: ASSFSTGGTGELF; len: 13; v_gene: TRBV11-2; j_gene: TRBJ2-2
CDR3aa: ASSLYYSTPGRGLETQY; len: 17; v_gene: TRBV27; j_gene: TRBJ2-5
CDR3aa: ASSFGGEITETQY; len: 13; v_gene: TRBV28; j_gene: .
CDR3aa: ASSYSMRDSGYT; len: 12; v_gene: TRBV6-5; j_gene: TRBJ1-2
CDR3aa: ASSSNRIAGAGELF; len: 14; v_gene: TRBV6-6; j_gene: TRBJ2-2
CDR3aa: SVEVVGGRSYEQY; len: 13; v_gene: TRBV29-1; j_gene: TRBJ2-7
CDR3aa: ASSQEVQRAGADTQY; len: 15; v_gene: TRBV4-2; j_gene: TRBJ2-3
CDR3aa: ATSRGGEGAEQY; len: 12; v_gene: TRBV15; j_gene: .
CDR3aa: ASSQLGTVSNQPQH; len: 14; v_gene: TRBV28; j_gene: TRBJ1-5
CDR3aa: ASSLWRASYNEQF; len: 13; v_gene: TRBV12-3/TRBV12-4; j_gene: TRBJ2-1
CDR3aa: ASSQGSQGANTEAF; len: 14; v_gene: TRBV4-2; j_gene: TRBJ1-1
CDR3aa: ASSLLQGNSPLH; len: 12; v_gene: TRBV7-9; j_gene: TRBJ1-6
CDR3aa: ATSRDLGLEQPQH; len: 13; v_gene: TRBV15; j_gene: TRBJ1-5
CDR3aa: ASSGGGLGTDTQY; len: 13; v_gene: TRBV7-9; j_gene: TRBJ2-3
CDR3aa: ASSVAGTGGFEAF; len: 13; v_gene: TRBV9; j_gene: TRBJ1-1
CDR3aa: ASSLGDTSGNTIY; len: 13; v_gene: TRBV13; j_gene: TRBJ1-3
CDR3aa: ASSGSSGRSSPEQF; len: 14; v_gene: TRBV6-1; j_gene: TRBJ2-1
CDR3aa: ASSYSGMV; len: 8; v_gene: TRBV6-6; j_gene: TRBJ2-5
CDR3aa: SARHRFSSYEQY; len: 12; v_gene: TRBV20-1; j_gene: .
CDR3aa: ASSIWGGPPNEQF; len: 13; v_gene: TRBV19; j_gene: TRBJ2-1
CDR3aa: AIDRGGTGTGELF; len: 13; v_gene: TRBV25-1; j_gene: TRBJ2-2
CDR3aa: ASSQGCGRNNQPQH; len: 14; v_gene: TRBV6-1; j_gene: TRBJ1-5
CDR3aa: ASSHGQLTGELF; len: 12; v_gene: TRBV5-6; j_gene: TRBJ2-2
CDR3aa: ATGGTDTSTDTQY; len: 13; v_gene: TRBV10-3; j_gene: TRBJ2-3
CDR3aa: ASSAGPQETQY; len: 11; v_gene: TRBV7-2; j_gene: TRBJ2-5
CDR3aa: ASSAGGFDYNSPLH; len: 14; v_gene: TRBV13; j_gene: TRBJ1-6
CDR3aa: ASSFGDRGRSDTQY; len: 14; v_gene: TRBV11-3; j_gene: TRBJ2-3
CDR3aa: ASSYSTDNEQL; len: 11; v_gene: TRBV7-9; j_gene: TRBJ2-1
CDR3aa: ASSFESDTQY; len: 10; v_gene: TRBV28; j_gene: TRBJ2-3
CDR3aa: SARLADNEQF; len: 10; v_gene: TRBV20-1; j_gene: TRBJ2-1
CDR3aa: ASRFLGGYYEQY; len: 12; v_gene: TRBV7-2; j_gene: .
CDR3aa: ASSVDGNQPQH; len: 11; v_gene: TRBV9; j_gene: TRBJ1-5
CDR3aa: ASSAAGRGGIGEQY; len: 14; v_gene: TRBV9; j_gene: TRBJ2-7
CDR3aa: ASSLTYATEGEQF; len: 13; v_gene: TRBV7-6; j_gene: TRBJ2-1
CDR3aa: ASTTMTGEDYGYT; len: 13; v_gene: TRBV7-9; j_gene: TRBJ1-2
CDR3aa: ASSEGQIGWETQY; len: 13; v_gene: TRBV2; j_gene: TRBJ2-5
CDR3aa: ASSYGAGAKNEQY; len: 13; v_gene: TRBV6-2/TRBV6-3; j_gene: TRBJ2-7
CDR3aa: ASSLTPAGGPRREQY; len: 15; v_gene: TRBV11-2; j_gene: TRBJ2-7
CDR3aa: ASSGDPNTEAF; len: 11; v_gene: TRBV5-1; j_gene: TRBJ1-1
CDR3aa: ASGSPLAGGITTPDTQY; len: 17; v_gene: TRBV12-5; j_gene: TRBJ2-3
CDR3aa: ASSQGADNEQF; len: 11; v_gene: TRBV4-1; j_gene: TRBJ2-1
CDR3aa: ASSVSGGVPYEQY; len: 13; v_gene: TRBV19; j_gene: TRBJ2-7
CDR3aa: SARRTGEGTEAF; len: 12; v_gene: TRBV20-1; j_gene: TRBJ1-1
CDR3aa: ASSHQTNTGELF; len: 12; v_gene: TRBV4-3; j_gene: TRBJ2-2
CDR3aa: ASSVGSGRYEQY; len: 12; v_gene: TRBV9; j_gene: TRBJ2-7
CDR3aa: ASSLRRSSEETQY; len: 13; v_gene: TRBV2; j_gene: TRBJ2-5
CDR3aa: ASSLGLAGPEY; len: 11; v_gene: TRBV5-1; j_gene: TRBJ2-3
CDR3aa: ASSLGDPNTDTQY; len: 13; v_gene: TRBV28; j_gene: TRBJ2-3
CDR3aa: ASSLSVTGGAYGYT; len: 14; v_gene: TRBV11-1; j_gene: TRBJ1-2
CDR3aa: ASSRSTGELF; len: 10; v_gene: TRBV25-1; j_gene: TRBJ2-2
CDR3aa: ASSPGQSKAQY; len: 11; v_gene: TRBV11-1; j_gene: TRBJ2-5
CDR3aa: ASSQDGPGGEQF; len: 12; v_gene: TRBV7-6; j_gene: TRBJ2-1
CDR3aa: ANSRSSGTDPYEQY; len: 14; v_gene: TRBV18; j_gene: TRBJ2-7
CDR3aa: AISATGGLGGANVLT; len: 15; v_gene: TRBV10-3; j_gene: TRBJ2-6
CDR3aa: ASSLGTGIVAEAF; len: 13; v_gene: TRBV11-2; j_gene: TRBJ1-1
CDR3aa: ASSSARGLETQY; len: 12; v_gene: TRBV5-1; j_gene: .